These 18 T cell receptor beta chains came from one sample sequenced in a study of cytomegalovirus exposure and HLA in healthy donors. The PCR used 60 Vbeta and 13 Jbeta primers. Profiled with immunoSEQ multiplex PCR; TCRdb holds only in-frame clones, not every one. This table has around 100,000 clones, around 80% appearing once. What was sequenced was PBMCs. Receptors were obtained from a man aged 30 to 39 in good health and CMV-seropositive.

The chain is built from TRBV4-3 and TRBJ2-5, with D tentatively TRBD1 (5 bases). The J call is in doubt because the DNA end fits TRBJ2-7 better. The CDR3 loop spans 14 amino acids. In germline, CDR1 is LGHNA, CDR2 YSLEER. As DNA, the CDR3 is TGCGCCAGCAGCCAAGATACAGGAACCTACGAGCAGTACTTC. Amino acid sequence: CASSQDTGTYEQYF.

J is TRBJ2-5 and V is TRBV5-1, with D possibly TRBD2 on 6 matching bases. Trimming cost V 4 bases and J 5 bases, with 21 bases left between them. The CDR3 covers 16 residues. CDR1 SGHRS and CDR2 YFSETQ come from the germline V gene. The CDR3 is CASSAEALAEWETQYF. Written as DNA, the CDR3 is TGCGCCAGCAGCGCGGAGGCACTAGCAGAATGGGAGACCCAGTACTTC. The variable domain in full, with the rest retrieved from reference TRBV5-1 and TRBJ2-5, is KAGVTQTPRYLIKTRGQQVTLSCSPISGHRSVSWYQQTPGQGLQFLFEYFSETQRNKGNFPGRFSGRQFSNSRSEMNVSTLELGDSALYLCASSAEALAEWETQYFGPGTRLLVL.

The chain employs TRBV2 and TRBJ2-4; TRBD1 might be the D (6 bases). The CDR3 is 14 residues long. The V gene's germline CDR1 is SNHLY and CDR2 FYNNEI. V was clipped by 3 bases and J by 2 bases, with 8 bases between them. In DNA form, the CDR3 reads TGTGCCAGCAGTGAGAGGGGGTCCAAAAACATTCAGTACTTC. Translated, it gives CASSERGSKNIQYF.

The rearrangement joins TRBV7-9 to TRBJ1-1; D possibly corresponds to TRBD1 (6 bases). V gave up 2 bases and J gave up 3 bases, with 13 bases separating them. CDR3 length equals 15 residues. Per the germline V gene, CDR1 is SEHNR and CDR2 is FQNEAQ (reference sequence). CDR3 nucleotide sequence: TGTGCCAGCAGCTTAAGACAGGCAAGAGACACTGAAGCTTTCTTT. It is translated as CASSLRQARDTEAFF.

This clone has more than one count but fewer than ten. The rearrangement joins TRBV14 to TRBJ2-3; TRBD1 is a possible D gene (7 bases). Trimming took off 3 bases at V and 0 bases at J, with 16 bases between the two ends. The CDR3 length is 17 residues. The germline V gene encodes CDR1 SGHDN and CDR2 FVKESK. The CDR3 sequence is CASSQRRGPTSTDTQYF. For the CDR3, the DNA is TGTGCCAGCAGCCAGAGGAGGGGGCCGACTAGCACAGATACGCAGTATTTT.

The V gene is TRBV30, the J gene TRBJ2-5, with TRBD1 identical over 9 bases. The J call is in doubt because the DNA end fits TRBJ2-7 better. This CDR3 contains 15 residues. From germline, CDR1 is GTSNPN and CDR2 SVGIG (reference sequence). CDR3 sequence reads: CAWTRRTGVDHEQYF. CDR3 coding DNA: TGTGCCTGGACCCGGCGGACAGGGGTTGACCACGAGCAGTACTTC.

The chain has TRBV5-4 and TRBJ1-1, with TRBD1 identical over 8 bases. The CDR3 loop spans 14 amino acids. Per the germline V gene, CDR1 is SGHNT and CDR2 is YYREEE (reference sequence). Trimming took 4 bases from V and 5 from J; bases not matched to a gene: 7. As DNA, the CDR3 is TGTGCCAGCAGCCCCAGGACAGGGAGTACTGAAGCTTTCTTT. As protein: CASSPRTGSTEAFF. Supplemented by reference TRBV5-4 and TRBJ1-1, the full variable domain reads ETGVTQSPTHLIKTRGQQVTLRCSSQSGHNTVSWYQQALGQGPQFIFQYYREEENGRGNFPPRFSGLQFPNYSSELNVNALELDDSALYLCASSPRTGSTEAFFGQGTRLTVV.

The chain is built from TRBV29-1 and TRBJ2-3, with D possibly matching TRBD2 (6 bases). Trimming shortened V by 4 bases and J by 0 bases, and 11 bases separated the two germline ends. The CDR3 loop spans 14 amino acids. CDR1 and CDR2 from the germline V gene are SQVTM and ANQGSEA. The CDR3 nucleotides are TGCAGCGTTGGCGGGGATGGGAGCACAGATACGCAGTATTTT. It specifies CSVGGDGSTDTQYF.

J is TRBJ1-1 and V is TRBV19, with TRBD1 identical over 9 bases. This CDR3 region has 15 residues. The trim removed 0 bases at V and 5 bases at J, leaving 4 bases unmatched. Germline CDR1 is LNHDA and CDR2 is SQIVND (reference sequence). CDR3 protein: CASSIDGTGRTEAFF. CDR3 nucleotide sequence: TGTGCCAGTAGTATAGATGGGACAGGGCGAACTGAAGCTTTCTTT.

The chain combines TRBV2 with TRBJ1-3; D call uncertain. The CDR3 is 14 amino acids. The germline gives CDR1 SNHLY, CDR2 FYNNEI. Trimming took 4 bases from V and 4 from J, leaving 11 bases between them. CDR3 nucleotides: TGTGCCAGCAGTGCTAGCGCTCCGGGAAACACCATATATTTT. Protein sequence: CASSASAPGNTIYF.

The V gene is TRBV9, the J gene TRBJ2-3; 7 positions agree with TRBD1. CDR3 length: 14 amino acids. The junction had 3 bases not matched to a gene; V was cut back by 3 bases and J by 2 bases. The germline CDR1 and CDR2 sequences are SGDLS and YYNGEE. The DNA for the CDR3 is TGTGCCAGCAGCGCCGGGACAGTCACAGATACGCAGTATTTT. Its translation: CASSAGTVTDTQYF.

The chain uses TRBV4-3 and TRBJ2-3; 7 nucleotides line up with TRBD1. Germline-derived CDR1 and CDR2 are LGHNA and YSLEER. J gave up 2 bases and V 5 bases, and 10 bases lay outside the gene matches. This CDR3 region has 16 residues. The CDR3 protein is CASSSAGQVPTDTQYF. The CDR3 DNA reads as TGCGCCAGCAGCTCCGCCGGACAGGTTCCCACAGATACGCAGTATTTT.

The chain is built from TRBV19 and TRBJ1-3, with D uncertain. Germline V gene data show CDR1 as LNHDA and CDR2 as SQIVND (reference sequence). Trimming removed 5 bases at V and 4 bases at J, with 12 bases between. The CDR3 is made up of 14 amino acids. As DNA, the CDR3 is TGTGCCAGTAGTCTGAGTCGAGGGGGAAACACCATATATTTT. Protein: CASSLSRGGNTIYF.

The chain combines TRBV6-1 with TRBJ1-1, with no clear D. This CDR3 is built from 13 residues. The ends were cut back, 3 bases at V and 1 base at J, with 6 bases in the middle. Germline loops: CDR1 MNHNS, CDR2 SASEGT. CDR3 sequence: CASSESSNTEAFF. The DNA of the CDR3 is TGTGCCAGCAGTGAGAGCTCGAACACTGAAGCTTTCTTT.

This clone appeared a single time. The chain uses TRBV30 and TRBJ1-6; D remains ambiguous. This CDR3 comprises 13 residues. From germline, CDR1 is GTSNPN and CDR2 SVGIG (reference sequence). Trimming pared 2 bases from V and 3 bases from J, leaving 5 bases between. CDR3 region: CAWSLLYNSPLHF. DNA of the CDR3: TGTGCCTGGAGTCTACTCTATAATTCACCCCTCCACTTT.

The chain carries TRBV5-1 and TRBJ2-7, with 8 positions matching TRBD1. The CDR3 has 14 amino acids. V lost 4 bases and J lost 5; bases outside the gene matches: 8. Per the germline V gene, CDR1 is SGHRS and CDR2 is YFSETQ. The CDR3 nucleotides read TGCGCCAGCAGCCTCACATTGACAGGGGACGAGCAGTACTTC. Amino acid sequence: CASSLTLTGDEQYF.

V gene TRBV5-4 combines with J gene TRBJ1-6; D perhaps matches TRBD1 (5 bases). Between the trimmed V and J ends, which lost 4 bases and 7 bases, there was a span of 12 bases. Germline V gives CDR1 SGHNT, CDR2 YYREEE (reference sequence). The CDR3 length is 14 residues. CDR3 nucleotides: TGTGCCAGCAGCCCACGACAGAACAATTCACCCCTCCACTTT. Translated, it gives CASSPRQNNSPLHF.

The chain couples TRBV4-1 to TRBJ2-1; D gene ambiguous. Deletions cut 5 bases from V and 4 bases from J, with 15 bases between. Looked up from germline, CDR1 is MGHRA and CDR2 is YSYEKL. The CDR3 totals 15 residues. CDR3 DNA sequence: TGCGCCAGCAGCTCGACTTCCGGCCAATACAATGAGCAGTTCTTC. Its translation is CASSSTSGQYNEQFF.